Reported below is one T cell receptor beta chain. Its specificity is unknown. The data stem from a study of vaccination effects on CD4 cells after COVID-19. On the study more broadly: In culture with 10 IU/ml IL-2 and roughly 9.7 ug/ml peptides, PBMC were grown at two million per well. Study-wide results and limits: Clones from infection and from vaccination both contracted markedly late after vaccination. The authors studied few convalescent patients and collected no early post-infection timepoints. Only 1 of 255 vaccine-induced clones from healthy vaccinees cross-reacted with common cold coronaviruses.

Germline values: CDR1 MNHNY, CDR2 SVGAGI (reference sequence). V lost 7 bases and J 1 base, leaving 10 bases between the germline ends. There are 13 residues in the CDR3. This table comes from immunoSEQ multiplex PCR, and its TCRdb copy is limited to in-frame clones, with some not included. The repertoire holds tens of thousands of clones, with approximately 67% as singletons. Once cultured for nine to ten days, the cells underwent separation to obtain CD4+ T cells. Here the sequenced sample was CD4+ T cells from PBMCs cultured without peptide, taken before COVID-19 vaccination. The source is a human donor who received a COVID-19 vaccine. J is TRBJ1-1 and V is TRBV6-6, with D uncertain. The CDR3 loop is CASKAAANTEAFF. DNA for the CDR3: TGTGCCAGCAAAGCGGCAGCGAACACTGAAGCTTTCTTT.